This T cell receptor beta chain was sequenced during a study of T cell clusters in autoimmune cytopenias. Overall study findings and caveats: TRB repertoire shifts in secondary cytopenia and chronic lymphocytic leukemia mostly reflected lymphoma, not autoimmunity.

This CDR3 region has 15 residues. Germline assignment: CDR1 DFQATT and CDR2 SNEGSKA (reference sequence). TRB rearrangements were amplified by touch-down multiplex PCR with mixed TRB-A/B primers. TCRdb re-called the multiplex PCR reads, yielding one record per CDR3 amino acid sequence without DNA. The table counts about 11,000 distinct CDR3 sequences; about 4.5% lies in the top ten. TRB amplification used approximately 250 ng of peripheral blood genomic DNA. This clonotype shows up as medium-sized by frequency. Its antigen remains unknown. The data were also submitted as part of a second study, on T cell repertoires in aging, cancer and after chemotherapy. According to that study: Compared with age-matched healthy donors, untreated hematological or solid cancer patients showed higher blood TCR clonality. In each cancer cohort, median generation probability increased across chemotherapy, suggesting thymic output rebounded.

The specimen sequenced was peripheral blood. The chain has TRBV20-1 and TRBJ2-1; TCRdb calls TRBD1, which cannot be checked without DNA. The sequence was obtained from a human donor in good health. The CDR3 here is CSARDHGDNYNEQFF.